The 24 T cell receptor beta chains reported below all come from one sample, sequenced in a study of blood T cell repertoires in COVID-19 (dated by TCRdb to 2018 to 2021). Receptors were amplified or captured by the immunoSEQ multiplex PCR assay. The table was pulled from immuneACCESS by TCRdb, which kept in-frame rearrangements only. Such tables lose some clones; where checked, under half of the loss comes from unresolved V genes, and the rest has no known cause. The sample table lists approximately 530,000 clones, around 90% of them with a count of one. Roughly 7.4% of the sample goes to the ten largest clones. Sample: peripheral blood. The receptor source for this set is a woman aged 45-65 years with COVID-19, enrolled during active disease.

The chain is built from TRBV7-2 and TRBJ2-6, with D hard to call. CDR1 is SGHTA, CDR2 FQGNSA, per germline. Trimming removed 5 bases from V and 0 bases from J, with 14 bases in between. The CDR3 has 17 amino acids. In nucleotides, the CDR3 is TGTGCCAGCAGCCCGACACCACCGAGCTCTGGGGCCAACGTCCTGACTTTC. Its translation: CASSPTPPSSGANVLTF.

At least ten counts were recorded for this clone. The chain joins TRBV10-3 to TRBJ1-2, with D maybe TRBD1 (5 bases). Trimming took 2 bases from V and 6 from J, leaving 7 bases between them. The CDR3 consists of 12 residues. In germline, CDR1 is ENHRY, CDR2 SYGVKD. CDR3: CAISEGGDGYTF. CDR3 nucleotide sequence: TGTGCCATCAGTGAGGGAGGGGATGGCTACACCTTC.

The V and J genes are TRBV30 and TRBJ1-4, with 10 bases lining up with TRBD1. The CDR3 has 13 residues. The V gene's germline CDR1 is GTSNPN and CDR2 SVGIG (reference sequence). V was pared by 5 bases and J by 6 bases, with 3 bases of the junction left unmatched. CDR3 DNA sequence: TGTGCCTGGGACAGGGGGCGGTATGAAAAACTGTTTTTT. Its protein product is CAWDRGRYEKLFF.

This chain links TRBV9 with TRBJ1-5; 7 bases align to TRBD1. The CDR3 spans 14 residues. The V gene's germline CDR1 is SGDLS and CDR2 YYNGEE. J lost 3 bases, V lost 3 bases, and 3 bases had no gene match. The CDR3 DNA reads as TGTGCCAGCAGCGAGGGGGCCCTCAATCAGCCCCAGCATTTT. This codes for CASSEGALNQPQHF.

The chain recombines TRBV19 with TRBJ1-1; TRBD1 aligns across 8 bases. CDR3 length: 12 residues. Germline V gives CDR1 LNHDA, CDR2 SQIVND (reference sequence). The V segment lost 8 bases and the J segment 3 bases; nucleotides outside the gene matches: 2. The CDR3 region is CASSTGDTEAFF. The CDR3 DNA reads TGTGCCAGTTCGACAGGGGACACTGAAGCTTTCTTT.

The chain is built from TRBV10-1 and TRBJ2-3, with 11 bases lining up with TRBD2. Germline V CDR1 and CDR2: WNHNN, SYGVQD (reference sequence). The CDR3 runs to 16 residues. The trim removed 3 bases at V and 2 bases at J, leaving 4 bases unmatched. The CDR3 spells CASSEGSGGDTDTQYF. As DNA, the CDR3 is TGCGCCAGCAGTGAAGGTAGCGGGGGGGACACAGATACGCAGTATTTT.

The chain recombines TRBV6-5 with TRBJ1-5, with a tentative D call TRBD1 (6 bases). The germline V and J ends were trimmed by 9 bases and 7 bases, with 16 bases remaining between them. The CDR3 covers 13 residues. Germline CDR1 and CDR2: MNHEY and SVGAGI. This chain's CDR3 is CASRVGAQQPQHF. In DNA, the CDR3 is TGTGCCAGTCGAGTGGGGGCGCAGCAGCCCCAGCATTTT.

V is TRBV28 and J is TRBJ2-7; the match to TRBD1 covers 7 bases. The germline CDR1 and CDR2 sequences are MDHEN and SYDVKM. Trimming removed 5 bases from V and 2 bases from J; junction bases left unmatched: 9. The CDR3 sequence is 15 residues long. The CDR3: CASSATGRPPYEQYF. The CDR3 nucleotides read TGTGCCAGCAGTGCGACAGGGAGACCCCCCTACGAGCAGTACTTC.

The chain is built from TRBV24-1 and TRBJ2-5; 13 bases match TRBD2. Trimming removed 4 bases from V and 2 bases from J; junction bases left unmatched: 3. The CDR3 has 16 residues. Germline loops: CDR1 KGHDR, CDR2 SFDVKD. CDR3 in DNA: TGTGCCACCAGTGAATCGACTAGCGGGGGGCAAGAGACCCAGTACTTC. Its translation is CATSESTSGGQETQYF.

This clone showed up just a few times. V is TRBV5-1 and J is TRBJ2-7, with a tentative D call TRBD2 (5 bases). CDR1 SGHRS and CDR2 YFSETQ come from the germline V gene. CDR3 length: 13 amino acids. V dropped 2 bases and J dropped 2 bases, with 8 bases sitting between them. CDR3: CASSFAGTYEQYF. The CDR3, as DNA: TGCGCCAGCAGCTTTGCGGGTACCTACGAGCAGTACTTC.

There are a few counts of this clone. DNA of the CDR3: TGTGCCAGCAGCTTAGAGTATGGCTACACCTTC. Translation: CASSLEYGYTF. J is TRBJ1-2 and V is TRBV5-5; D ambiguous. Looked up from germline, CDR1 is SGHKS and CDR2 is YYEKEE (reference sequence). The V gene lost 2 bases and the J gene lost 5 bases, with 4 bases spanning the gap. The CDR3 totals 11 residues.

This clone was counted a few times. V and J are TRBV5-6 and TRBJ2-2; TRBD1 aligns across 7 bases. V shed 4 bases and J 4 bases; nucleotides not matched to a gene: 4. Germline assignment: CDR1 SGHDT and CDR2 YYEEEE. The CDR3 sequence is 14 residues long. For the CDR3, the DNA is TGTGCCAGCAGCCCGGGACAGACCACCGGGGAGCTGTTTTTT. Amino acids: CASSPGQTTGELFF.

V is TRBV7-3 and J is TRBJ2-1; 11 bases map to TRBD2. This CDR3 has 15 amino acids. The junction had 4 bases not matched to a gene; V was cut back by 3 bases and J by 6 bases. The germline gives CDR1 SGHTA, CDR2 FQGTGA. The CDR3 region has the DNA TGTGCCAGCAGCTTCCGGACTAGCGGGCGCAATGAGCAGTTCTTC. Protein sequence: CASSFRTSGRNEQFF. The full variable domain, its missing parts supplied by reference TRBV7-3 and TRBJ2-1, is GAGVSQTPSNKVTEKGKYVELRCDPISGHTALYWYRQSLGQGPEFLIYFQGTGAADDSGLPNDRFFAVRPEGSVSTLKIQRTERGDSAVYLCASSFRTSGRNEQFFGPGTRLTVL.

The chain uses TRBV30 and TRBJ2-5, with 8 bases fitting TRBD2. Looked up from germline, CDR1 is GTSNPN and CDR2 is SVGIG (reference sequence). This CDR3 is 15 amino acids long. The V segment lost 5 bases and the J segment 4 bases; nucleotides outside the gene matches: 12. CDR3 in amino acids: CAWGTSAGAGETQYF. The CDR3 DNA follows: TGTGCCTGGGGGACCTCAGCGGGGGCGGGAGAGACCCAGTACTTC.

This clone was counted a single time. This chain connects TRBV9 to TRBJ2-7, with 10 bases identical to TRBD1. This CDR3 comprises 14 residues. Germline V lookup: CDR1 SGDLS, CDR2 YYNGEE. Trimming removed 3 bases from V and 6 bases from J; junction bases left unmatched: 6. The CDR3 protein is CASSALDRGLEQYF. CDR3 nucleotide sequence: TGTGCCAGCAGCGCCCTCGACAGGGGGCTCGAGCAGTACTTC.

The J gene is TRBJ2-7, the V gene TRBV3-1 (or the pseudogene TRBV3-2), with D perhaps TRBD2 (5 bases). The V gene lost 4 bases and the J gene lost 7 bases, with 20 bases spanning the gap. The CDR3 is made up of 15 amino acids. CDR1 and CDR2 from the germline V gene are LGHDT and YNNKEL (reference sequence). CDR3 in DNA: TGTGCCAGCAGCCGCGCAATGGGAAGGAGGACGGAGCAGTACTTC. Translating it yields CASSRAMGRRTEQYF.

This sequence joins TRBV3-1 (or the pseudogene TRBV3-2) and TRBJ2-4, with D perhaps TRBD1 (6 bases). V was trimmed by 0 bases and J by 8 bases, leaving 14 bases between them. The CDR3 is made up of 15 amino acids. Germline CDR1 reads LGHDT; CDR2 reads YNNKEL (reference sequence). The CDR3 loop reads CASSQDRAGVDIQYF. In DNA form, the CDR3 reads TGTGCCAGCAGCCAAGATCGGGCAGGGGTGGACATTCAGTACTTC.

The chain combines TRBV27 with TRBJ2-7, with 7 bases that match TRBD1. CDR3 length: 15 amino acids. With 3 bases clipped from V and 0 bases from J, the junction kept 5 bases outside the gene matches. Germline V CDR1 and CDR2: MNHEY, SMNVEV (reference sequence). The CDR3 DNA is TGTGCCAGCAGTTTCGAAGGGGGCTCCTCCTACGAGCAGTACTTC. Translation gives CASSFEGGSSYEQYF.

This clone has only one observation. V gene TRBV5-5 combines with J gene TRBJ1-4, with 9 positions matching TRBD1. The trim removed 4 bases at V and 8 bases at J, leaving 9 bases unmatched. Germline V gives CDR1 SGHKS, CDR2 YYEKEE (reference sequence). The CDR3 is 15 residues long. CDR3 in amino acids: CASSIYRGRREKLFF. The CDR3 coding sequence is TGTGCCAGCAGCATCTACAGGGGGCGAAGAGAAAAACTGTTTTTT.

The chain carries TRBV3-1 (or the pseudogene TRBV3-2) and TRBJ2-5; 7 positions match TRBD2. Germline V gives CDR1 LGHDT, CDR2 YNNKEL (reference sequence). The length of the CDR3 is 16 residues. Trimming cost V 3 bases and J 5 bases; bases outside gene matches: 12. CDR3 nucleotides: TGTGCCAGCAGCCAGGCCCCCGGGGGGAGTGGCGAGACCCAGTACTTC. Protein: CASSQAPGGSGETQYF.

This clone was seen just once. V is TRBV5-6 and J is TRBJ1-4; D gene uncertain. The germline V gene has CDR1 SGHDT and CDR2 YYEEEE. Trimming stripped 0 bases from V and 8 bases from J, with 11 bases between. The CDR3 sequence is 14 residues long. CDR3 DNA sequence: TGTGCCAGCAGCTTGGGAGGGATACGAGAAAAACTGTTTTTT. This codes for CASSLGGIREKLFF. The entire variable domain, with the rest obtained from reference TRBV5-6 and TRBJ1-4, is as follows: DAGVTQSPTHLIKTRGQQVTLRCSPKSGHDTVSWYQQALGQGPQFIFQYYEEEERQRGNFPDRFSGHQFPNYSSELNVNALLLGDSALYLCASSLGGIREKLFFGSGTQLSVL.

The chain joins TRBV5-1 to TRBJ2-7; D might be TRBD2 (6 bases). The V and J ends lost 3 bases and 0 bases respectively, with 7 bases between them. The CDR3 contains 13 residues. The germline gives CDR1 SGHRS, CDR2 YFSETQ. The chain's CDR3 is CASSWGLSYEQYF. In nucleotides, the CDR3 is TGCGCCAGCAGCTGGGGACTCTCCTACGAGCAGTACTTC.

The chain has TRBV9 and TRBJ1-1; TRBD1 aligns across 7 bases. The germline gives CDR1 SGDLS, CDR2 YYNGEE. This CDR3 is 17 amino acids long. V shed 0 bases, J shed 3 bases, and the junction held 11 bases outside the gene matches. The CDR3 DNA reads TGTGCCAGCAGCGTAGTCCCACAGGGGACGTTGGACACTGAAGCTTTCTTT. It is translated as CASSVVPQGTLDTEAFF.

DNA of the CDR3: TGTGCCAGCAGCTCCGGACAGGGGAGGAATGAAAAACTGTTTTTT. Its protein product is CASSSGQGRNEKLFF. The V and J genes are TRBV7-6 and TRBJ1-4, with 9 bases that match TRBD1. Germline V CDR1 and CDR2: SGHVS, FNYEAQ. The CDR3 consists of 15 residues. After removal of 4 bases from V and 5 bases from J, the junction contained 5 bases not matched to a gene.